These T cell receptor beta chains were read from a single sample in a study of OX40 agonist ivuxolimab in advanced cancers. Libraries were prepared by immunoSEQ multiplex PCR; TCRdb keeps only in-frame clonotypes and omits some of them. The repertoire holds about 19,000 clones, roughly 71% seen once, with approximately 18% in the top ten. Sequencing used CD4+ or CD8+ T cells sorted from blood, obtained in a trial of the OX40 agonist ivuxolimab. The receptor source for this set is an adult with an advanced solid tumor such as melanoma, head and neck, liver or kidney cancer. The CDR3 runs from the conserved cysteine through the conserved F or W. Each record gives: clone size, J gene, D gene, V gene, CDR3 protein, CDR3 DNA. The D gene is left open where the match is weak. The size entry is marked missing in some rows and otherwise reads once, few, many or a size class.

abundance: -
j_gene: TRBJ1-2
d_gene: -
v_gene: TRBV15
CDR3aa: CATSRDQSNYGYTF
CDR3nt: TGTGCCACCAGCAGAGATCAATCTAACTATGGCTACACCTTC

abundance: -
j_gene: TRBJ2-2
d_gene: TRBD2
v_gene: TRBV6-6
CDR3aa: CASSRLAGKNTGELFF
CDR3nt: TGTGCCAGCAGCAGACTAGCGGGAAAGAACACCGGGGAGCTGTTTTTT

abundance: -
j_gene: TRBJ1-1
d_gene: -
v_gene: TRBV21-1
CDR3aa: CASHLRDTLLAEAFF
CDR3nt: TGTGCCAGCCACCTCCGGGACACCCTATTAGCTGAAGCTTTCTTT

abundance: few
j_gene: TRBJ2-2
d_gene: -
v_gene: TRBV27
CDR3aa: CASSFGTPAGELFF
CDR3nt: TGTGCCAGCAGTTTCGGGACCCCGGCGGGGGAGCTGTTTTTT

abundance: -
j_gene: TRBJ2-5
d_gene: TRBD2
v_gene: TRBV10-3
CDR3aa: CAISDRGGLAEETQYF
CDR3nt: TGTGCCATCAGTGATAGGGGCGGACTAGCGGAAGAGACCCAGTACTTC

abundance: -
j_gene: TRBJ1-2
d_gene: TRBD1
v_gene: TRBV11-2
CDR3aa: CASSLGQGHYGYTF
CDR3nt: TGTGCCAGCAGCTTAGGACAGGGCCACTATGGCTACACCTTC

abundance: few
j_gene: TRBJ2-7
d_gene: -
v_gene: TRBV11-2
CDR3aa: CASSPSGAGSMAEQYF
CDR3nt: TGTGCCAGCAGCCCTAGTGGGGCAGGGAGTATGGCCGAGCAGTACTTC

abundance: -
j_gene: TRBJ1-1
d_gene: -
v_gene: TRBV28
CDR3aa: CASTGGPGGTEAFF
CDR3nt: TGTGCCAGCACCGGAGGGCCCGGGGGGACTGAAGCTTTCTTT

abundance: -
j_gene: TRBJ2-7
d_gene: TRBD1
v_gene: TRBV4-1
CDR3aa: CASSQEDRESYEQYF
CDR3nt: TGCGCCAGCAGCCAAGAGGACAGGGAGTCCTACGAGCAGTACTTC

abundance: -
j_gene: TRBJ1-3
d_gene: -
v_gene: TRBV4-2
CDR3aa: CASSQETLSSSGNTIYF
CDR3nt: TGTGCCAGCAGCCAGGAGACCCTTTCCAGCTCTGGAAACACCATATATTTT

abundance: -
j_gene: TRBJ2-7
d_gene: TRBD2
v_gene: TRBV28
CDR3aa: CASSLGLAGGLEQYF
CDR3nt: TGTGCCAGCAGTTTAGGGCTAGCGGGGGGGCTGGAGCAGTACTTC

abundance: -
j_gene: TRBJ1-1
d_gene: -
v_gene: TRBV4-1
CDR3aa: CASSPAGATEAFF
CDR3nt: TGCGCCAGCAGCCCGGCGGGGGCGACTGAAGCTTTCTTT

abundance: -
j_gene: TRBJ2-5
d_gene: -
v_gene: TRBV6-6
CDR3aa: CASSSTEQETQYF
CDR3nt: TGTGCCAGCAGTTCGACAGAACAAGAGACCCAGTACTTC

abundance: large
j_gene: TRBJ2-1
d_gene: -
v_gene: TRBV11-2
CDR3aa: CASSLQGGNEQFF
CDR3nt: TGTGCCAGCAGCCTACAGGGAGGGAATGAGCAGTTCTTC

abundance: -
j_gene: TRBJ1-5
d_gene: -
v_gene: TRBV15
CDR3aa: CATSRDLGGQPQHF
CDR3nt: TGTGCCACCAGCAGAGATTTAGGGGGACAGCCCCAGCATTTT

abundance: -
j_gene: TRBJ1-2
d_gene: -
v_gene: TRBV28
CDR3aa: CASSFGREYGYTF
CDR3nt: TGTGCCAGCAGTTTCGGGCGGGAGTATGGCTACACCTTC

abundance: -
j_gene: TRBJ1-2
d_gene: -
v_gene: TRBV18
CDR3aa: CASSPPGAGYTF
CDR3nt: TGTGCCAGCTCACCACCGGGTGCGGGCTACACCTTC

abundance: -
j_gene: TRBJ2-7
d_gene: TRBD1
v_gene: TRBV7-6
CDR3aa: CASSFGGTGGYEQYF
CDR3nt: TGTGCCAGCAGCTTTGGCGGGACAGGGGGCTACGAGCAGTACTTC

abundance: -
j_gene: TRBJ2-5
d_gene: -
v_gene: TRBV7-8
CDR3aa: CASSSRATNAQETQYF
CDR3nt: TGTGCCAGCAGCTCCCGGGCCACTAACGCCCAAGAGACCCAGTACTTC

abundance: -
j_gene: TRBJ2-7
d_gene: TRBD2
v_gene: TRBV7-2
CDR3aa: CASSFLSGSFDEQYF
CDR3nt: TGTGCCAGCAGCTTCCTTAGCGGGAGCTTTGACGAGCAGTACTTC

abundance: -
j_gene: TRBJ2-1
d_gene: TRBD1
v_gene: TRBV28
CDR3aa: CASSSQQGSEQFF
CDR3nt: TGTGCCAGCAGTTCACAACAGGGGAGTGAGCAGTTCTTC

abundance: -
j_gene: TRBJ1-1
d_gene: -
v_gene: TRBV7-9
CDR3aa: CASSFWNTEAFF
CDR3nt: TGTGCCAGCAGCTTCTGGAACACTGAAGCTTTCTTT

abundance: medium-sized
j_gene: TRBJ2-7
d_gene: -
v_gene: TRBV2
CDR3aa: CASSHSPDSSYEQYF
CDR3nt: TGTGCCAGCAGTCATAGCCCGGACTCCTCCTACGAGCAGTACTTC

abundance: -
j_gene: TRBJ2-2
d_gene: -
v_gene: TRBV5-4
CDR3aa: CASSLDTVNTGELFF
CDR3nt: TGTGCCAGCAGCTTGGATACAGTGAACACCGGGGAGCTGTTTTTT

abundance: -
j_gene: TRBJ2-7
d_gene: -
v_gene: TRBV2
CDR3aa: CASMAGSYEQYF
CDR3nt: TGTGCCAGCATGGCGGGCTCCTACGAGCAGTACTTC

abundance: once
j_gene: TRBJ1-5
d_gene: -
v_gene: TRBV28
CDR3aa: CASSPQGSGQPQHF
CDR3nt: TGTGCCAGCAGTCCTCAGGGTTCGGGACAGCCCCAGCATTTT

abundance: -
j_gene: TRBJ2-7
d_gene: TRBD1
v_gene: TRBV7-9
CDR3aa: CASSTGQGVIEQYF
CDR3nt: TGTGCCAGCAGCACCGGACAGGGGGTGATCGAGCAGTACTTC

abundance: -
j_gene: TRBJ2-7
d_gene: TRBD1
v_gene: TRBV11-2
CDR3aa: CASSFRQGYEQYF
CDR3nt: TGTGCCAGCAGCTTCAGACAGGGCTACGAGCAGTACTTC

abundance: once
j_gene: TRBJ2-3
d_gene: -
v_gene: TRBV5-1
CDR3aa: CASSAGTPLTDTQYF
CDR3nt: TGCGCCAGCAGCGCCGGGACCCCCCTCACAGATACGCAGTATTTT

abundance: -
j_gene: TRBJ1-1
d_gene: TRBD1
v_gene: TRBV5-1
CDR3aa: CASSEGQGFEAFF
CDR3nt: TGCGCCAGCAGCGAGGGACAGGGGTTCGAAGCTTTCTTT

abundance: -
j_gene: TRBJ2-1
d_gene: TRBD1
v_gene: TRBV7-8
CDR3aa: CATRQGSYNEQFF
CDR3nt: TGTGCCACCCGACAGGGCTCCTACAATGAGCAGTTCTTC

abundance: -
j_gene: TRBJ2-4
d_gene: TRBD1
v_gene: TRBV6-5
CDR3aa: CASSTGSRGHDIQYF
CDR3nt: TGTGCCAGCAGCACGGGATCCAGGGGGCACGACATTCAGTACTTC

abundance: -
j_gene: TRBJ2-7
d_gene: TRBD1
v_gene: TRBV9
CDR3aa: CASSPGTGGAPSYEQYF
CDR3nt: TGTGCCAGCAGTCCCGGGACAGGGGGCGCCCCCTCCTACGAGCAGTACTTC

abundance: -
j_gene: TRBJ2-7
d_gene: -
v_gene: TRBV7-8
CDR3aa: CASSPDSNPYEQYF
CDR3nt: TGTGCCAGCAGCCCGGACAGTAACCCCTACGAGCAGTACTTC

abundance: -
j_gene: TRBJ1-1
d_gene: TRBD1
v_gene: TRBV11-2
CDR3aa: CASSQDRTGWNTEAFF
CDR3nt: TGTGCCAGCAGCCAAGATAGGACAGGGTGGAACACTGAAGCTTTCTTT

abundance: few
j_gene: TRBJ2-2
d_gene: -
v_gene: TRBV19
CDR3aa: CASSYSSDWGTGELFF
CDR3nt: TGTGCCAGCTCGTATTCTAGCGACTGGGGCACCGGGGAGCTGTTTTTT

abundance: once
j_gene: TRBJ2-7
d_gene: TRBD1
v_gene: TRBV6-6
CDR3aa: CASSYSQGANEQYF
CDR3nt: TGTGCCAGCAGTTACTCCCAGGGGGCCAACGAGCAGTACTTC

abundance: medium-sized
j_gene: TRBJ2-7
d_gene: -
v_gene: TRBV11-2
CDR3aa: CASSLGPGAEQYF
CDR3nt: TGTGCCAGCAGCTTAGGGCCGGGGGCAGAGCAGTACTTC

abundance: -
j_gene: TRBJ1-1
d_gene: -
v_gene: TRBV9
CDR3aa: CASSVVGGPDTEAFF
CDR3nt: TGTGCCAGCAGCGTAGTTGGGGGTCCGGACACTGAAGCTTTCTTT

abundance: -
j_gene: TRBJ2-7
d_gene: TRBD2
v_gene: TRBV9
CDR3aa: CASSVRSGGAYEQYF
CDR3nt: TGTGCCAGCAGCGTCCGAAGCGGGGGGGCCTATGAGCAGTACTTC

abundance: -
j_gene: TRBJ1-1
d_gene: -
v_gene: TRBV12-2
CDR3aa: CASRLPRTLGPRVRNTEAFF
CDR3nt: TGTGCAAGTCGCTTACCTCGGACGTTGGGGCCCCGCGTCCGGAACACTGAAGCTTTCTTT

abundance: -
j_gene: TRBJ2-3
d_gene: -
v_gene: TRBV6-4
CDR3aa: CASSEGRVGTDTQYF
CDR3nt: TGTGCCAGCAGTGAAGGCAGGGTTGGAACAGATACGCAGTATTTT

abundance: -
j_gene: TRBJ2-1
d_gene: TRBD2
v_gene: TRBV29-1
CDR3aa: CSAGAGIAGTYNEQFF
CDR3nt: TGCAGCGCAGGGGCGGGAATAGCGGGGACCTACAATGAGCAGTTCTTC

abundance: -
j_gene: TRBJ2-2
d_gene: -
v_gene: TRBV29-1
CDR3aa: CSVEDQGELFF
CDR3nt: TGCAGCGTTGAAGATCAAGGGGAGCTGTTTTTT

abundance: -
j_gene: TRBJ2-7
d_gene: TRBD2
v_gene: TRBV27
CDR3aa: CASTLLAGALGYEQYF
CDR3nt: TGTGCCAGCACCTTACTAGCGGGAGCGTTGGGCTACGAGCAGTACTTC

abundance: -
j_gene: TRBJ2-3
d_gene: -
v_gene: TRBV9
CDR3aa: CASSVGRDTDTQYF
CDR3nt: TGTGCCAGCAGCGTAGGCAGGGATACAGATACGCAGTATTTT

abundance: -
j_gene: TRBJ1-1
d_gene: -
v_gene: TRBV5-4
CDR3aa: CASSLGGQNTEAFF
CDR3nt: TGTGCCAGCAGCTTAGGGGGACAGAACACTGAAGCTTTCTTT

abundance: -
j_gene: TRBJ2-2
d_gene: -
v_gene: TRBV4-3
CDR3aa: CASSRTTNAGKTGELFF
CDR3nt: TGCGCCAGCAGCCGAACTACTAATGCCGGGAAAACCGGGGAGCTGTTTTTT

abundance: once
j_gene: TRBJ2-3
d_gene: TRBD2
v_gene: TRBV7-2
CDR3aa: CASSLMAGGQDTQYF
CDR3nt: TGTGCCAGCAGCTTGATGGCGGGGGGGCAAGATACGCAGTATTTT

abundance: -
j_gene: TRBJ2-2
d_gene: -
v_gene: TRBV10-2
CDR3aa: CASSERDTGELFF
CDR3nt: TGCGCCAGCAGTGAGCGGGACACCGGGGAGCTGTTTTTT

abundance: -
j_gene: TRBJ2-1
d_gene: TRBD2
v_gene: TRBV30
CDR3aa: CAWSIGLAGRNEQFF
CDR3nt: TGTGCCTGGAGCATCGGACTAGCAGGAAGAAATGAGCAGTTCTTC

abundance: -
j_gene: TRBJ1-1
d_gene: -
v_gene: TRBV5-1
CDR3aa: CASSSATEAFF
CDR3nt: TGCGCCAGCAGTTCTGCTACTGAAGCTTTCTTT

abundance: -
j_gene: TRBJ1-1
d_gene: -
v_gene: TRBV6-6
CDR3aa: CASSYLGPEAFF
CDR3nt: TGTGCCAGCAGTTACTTAGGCCCTGAAGCTTTCTTT

abundance: -
j_gene: TRBJ2-7
d_gene: TRBD2
v_gene: TRBV9
CDR3aa: CASSPTAGTSRYEQYF
CDR3nt: TGTGCCAGCAGCCCTACCGCCGGGACTAGCCGCTACGAGCAGTACTTC

abundance: few
j_gene: TRBJ2-3
d_gene: -
v_gene: TRBV11-2
CDR3aa: CASSLVGQGRLTDTQYF
CDR3nt: TGTGCCAGCAGCTTAGTGGGGCAGGGCCGCCTCACAGATACGCAGTATTTT